Following are 22 T cell receptor beta chains from one sample sequenced in a study of graft-versus-host responses after intestinal transplantation. Produced via immunoSEQ multiplex PCR; TCRdb's table is partial and in-frame only. This table has about 37,000 clones, about 85% appearing once. From the graft tissue, intraepithelial and lamina propria lymphocytes were released through processing. This specimen was ileum tissue, taken 200 to 210 days after intestinal transplant. The receptors originated from a human patient who received an intestinal transplant, so some T cells may come from the graft donor.

V and J are TRBV6-5 and TRBJ2-1; TRBD2 might be the D (6 bases). Germline values: CDR1 MNHEY, CDR2 SVGAGI. The CDR3 contains 15 residues. The ends were cut back, 1 base at V and 3 bases at J, with 10 bases in the middle. CDR3 protein: CASSYYRGDYNEQFF. The DNA of the CDR3 is TGTGCCAGCAGTTACTACCGCGGGGACTACAATGAGCAGTTCTTC.

The V call is TRBV4-1, the J call TRBJ2-1; 14 nucleotides line up with TRBD2. The germline CDR1 and CDR2 sequences are MGHRA and YSYEKL. Trimming cost V 3 bases and J 9 bases; bases outside gene matches: 10. The CDR3 loop spans 17 amino acids. This CDR3 is CASSQETSGRALAEQFF. In nucleotides, the CDR3 is TGCGCCAGCAGCCAGGAGACTAGCGGGAGGGCCTTAGCTGAGCAGTTCTTC.

This rearrangement joins TRBV27 to TRBJ1-2; 7 bases line up with TRBD1. The germline V gene encodes CDR1 MNHEY and CDR2 SMNVEV (reference sequence). Germline trimming cut 5 bases from V and 5 bases from J; bases unmatched to any gene: 8. The CDR3 contains 14 residues. The CDR3 region has the DNA TGTGCCAGCAGTCCCAGACAGGGTTGGTATGGCTACACCTTC. Its translation: CASSPRQGWYGYTF.

Comment on this clone: The junction shows a germline mismatch at one end, possibly a read error. The rearrangement uses TRBV28 and TRBJ1-5, with D unresolved. The CDR3 runs to 13 residues. CDR1 is MDHEN, CDR2 SYDVKM, per germline. Here the CDR3 reads CASGFWPNQPQHF. The CDR3 nucleotides are TGTGCCAGCGGTTTTTGGCCCAATCAGCCCCAGCATTTT. The whole variable domain, filled in from reference TRBV28 and TRBJ1-5, reads DVKVTQSSRYLVKRTGEKVFLECVQDMDHENMFWYRQDPGLGLRLIYFSYDVKMKEKGDIPEGYSVSREKKERFSLILESASTNQTSMYLCASGFWPNQPQHFGDGTRLSIL.

This clone was detected once. This sequence joins TRBV5-5 and TRBJ2-7; D is tentatively TRBD1 or TRBD2 (6 bases each). CDR1 and CDR2 from the germline V gene are SGHKS and YYEKEE (reference sequence). The V and J ends lost 0 bases and 6 bases respectively, with 13 bases between them. The CDR3 covers 14 residues. CDR3 loop: CASSLVGGTSEQYF. Here the CDR3 DNA reads TGTGCCAGCAGCTTGGTTGGCGGGACAAGCGAGCAGTACTTC.

Note on this clone: This sample also contains other DNA sequences that code for the same CDR3. The V gene is TRBV9, the J gene TRBJ2-3, with no clear D. CDR3 length: 15 amino acids. The germline V gene encodes CDR1 SGDLS and CDR2 YYNGEE. V was cut by 1 base and J by 1 base, with 10 bases left in between. The CDR3, as DNA: TGTGCCAGCAGCGTACTCAGCTGGGGCACAGATACGCAGTATTTT. Translating it yields CASSVLSWGTDTQYF. The full variable domain, in which reference TRBV9 and TRBJ2-3 provide the parts outside the CDR3, is DSGVTQTPKHLITATGQRVTLRCSPRSGDLSVYWYQQSLDQGLQFLIQYYNGEERAKGNILERFSAQQFPDLHSELNLSSLELGDSALYFCASSVLSWGTDTQYFGPGTRLTVL.

The rearrangement uses TRBV28 and TRBJ2-7; D is unclear. Trimming removed 6 bases at V and 2 bases at J, with 11 bases between. The CDR3 length is 13 residues. CDR1 MDHEN and CDR2 SYDVKM come from the germline V gene. This chain's CDR3 is CASSRRFAYEQYF. CDR3 nucleotides: TGTGCCAGCAGCCGTAGGTTCGCCTACGAGCAGTACTTC.

This chain connects TRBV29-1 to TRBJ2-1; D is unclear. Germline-derived CDR1 and CDR2 are SQVTM and ANQGSEA. Trimming removed 1 base from V and 4 bases from J, with 14 bases in between. CDR3 length: 15 residues. CDR3 loop: CSVEGPLTRYNEQFF. In DNA form, the CDR3 reads TGCAGCGTTGAAGGCCCTCTGACACGTTACAATGAGCAGTTCTTC.

The chain carries TRBV29-1 and TRBJ1-2; no reliable D call. V lost 4 bases and J lost 4, with 7 bases in between. The CDR3 length is 11 residues. CDR1 and CDR2 from the germline V gene are SQVTM and ANQGSEA. CDR3 nucleotide sequence: TGCAGCGTTGCGGGAATCTATGGCTACACCTTC. Amino acids: CSVAGIYGYTF. Supplemented by reference TRBV29-1 and TRBJ1-2, the full variable domain reads SAVISQKPSRDICQRGTSLTIQCQVDSQVTMMFWYRQQPGQSLTLIATANQGSEATYESGFVIDKFPISRPNLTFSTLTVSNMSPEDSSIYLCSVAGIYGYTFGSGTRLTVV.

The V and J genes are TRBV15 and TRBJ2-5; 7 nucleotides match TRBD1. Per germline, CDR1 LNHNV and CDR2 YYDKDF (reference sequence). Losses at the gene ends were 0 bases for V and 7 bases for J; bases not matched to a gene: 8. This CDR3 contains 15 residues. The CDR3 nucleotides are TGTGCCACCAGCAGAGAGGGTAGACAGGGTGGGACCCAGTACTTC. This translates into CATSREGRQGGTQYF.

The chain links TRBV5-1 to TRBJ2-2, with D unclear. Trimming took 7 bases from V and 1 from J, leaving 11 bases between them. The CDR3 has 14 amino acids. Germline V gene lookup returns CDR1 SGHRS and CDR2 YFSETQ. CDR3 amino acids: CASGVAGNTGELFF. The CDR3 coding sequence is TGCGCCAGCGGAGTGGCCGGGAACACCGGGGAGCTGTTTTTT.

V usage is TRBV28 and J usage is TRBJ2-2; possible D gene TRBD2, 5 bases. The CDR3 runs to 17 residues. V lost 3 bases and J 1 base, leaving 15 bases between the germline ends. CDR1 and CDR2 (germline): MDHEN, SYDVKM. CDR3 nucleotides: TGTGCCAGCAGTTTGCTCCGTTTGGGAGTGAACACCGGGGAGCTGTTTTTT. Protein sequence: CASSLLRLGVNTGELFF.

In its sample, this clone was seen a few times. V is TRBV7-3 and J is TRBJ2-7; D gene uncertain. V was shortened by 4 bases and J by 6 bases, with 10 bases between the two germline ends. This CDR3 contains 12 residues. Germline V gene sequence: CDR1 SGHTA, CDR2 FQGTGA. CDR3 DNA sequence: TGTGCCAGCAGCTCTGGACGCTTCGAGCAGTACTTC. It encodes CASSSGRFEQYF.

This clone was recorded only once. The chain couples TRBV6-5 to TRBJ2-7, with D possibly matching TRBD2 (6 bases). CDR3 length: 15 amino acids. V was cut by 4 bases and J by 0 bases, with 13 bases left in between. CDR1 is MNHEY, CDR2 SVGAGI, per germline. The CDR3 coding sequence is TGTGCCAGCAGTTCCCCTAGCGCGTACTCCTACGAGCAGTACTTC. Translation: CASSSPSAYSYEQYF.

The V call is TRBV9, the J call TRBJ2-2; 11 bases line up with TRBD2. The V and J ends lost 6 bases and 6 bases, in that order; junction bases with no gene match: 7. There are 15 residues in the CDR3. CDR1 is SGDLS, CDR2 YYNGEE, per germline. The CDR3 nucleotides are TGTGCCAGCAACTTAGCGGGAGGGCCGGCCGGGGAGCTGTTTTTT. Residues: CASNLAGGPAGELFF.

The chain carries TRBV7-9 and TRBJ2-5, with D possibly TRBD2 on 5 matching bases. CDR3 length: 15 amino acids. Germline V gives CDR1 SEHNR, CDR2 FQNEAQ (reference sequence). V was clipped by 8 bases and J by 5 bases, with 21 bases between them. The CDR3 is CASGEFRRDRETQYF. Written as DNA, the CDR3 is TGTGCCAGCGGGGAGTTTCGGCGCGACCGGGAGACCCAGTACTTC.

The gene calls are TRBV5-1 and TRBJ2-3; 7 positions agree with TRBD2. CDR1 and CDR2 (germline): SGHRS, YFSETQ. CDR3 size: 15 residues. With 0 bases clipped from V and 6 bases from J, the junction kept 7 bases outside the gene matches. The CDR3 region is CASSLASGPTDTQYF. For the CDR3, the DNA is TGCGCCAGCAGCTTGGCTAGCGGACCCACCGATACGCAGTATTTT.

This chain links TRBV2 with TRBJ2-7; D might be TRBD2 (6 bases). The CDR3 contains 12 residues. V was cut by 3 bases and J by 4 bases, with 7 bases left in between. Germline loops: CDR1 SNHLY, CDR2 FYNNEI. CDR3 amino acids: CASSDAGYEQYF. DNA for the CDR3: TGTGCCAGCAGTGATGCGGGGTACGAGCAGTACTTC.

The chain employs TRBV28 and TRBJ2-7; no firm D call. The germline V gene encodes CDR1 MDHEN and CDR2 SYDVKM. The ends were cut back, 2 bases at V and 6 bases at J, with 17 bases in the middle. There are 15 residues in the CDR3. CDR3 bases: TGTGCCAGCAGTTTACCATCCGGGCCGTGGGGCGAGCAGTACTTC. Its protein product is CASSLPSGPWGEQYF.

The chain employs TRBV15 and TRBJ1-2; 7 bases line up with TRBD1. V lost 0 bases and J lost 4; bases outside the gene matches: 8. The CDR3 totals 16 residues. CDR1 LNHNV and CDR2 YYDKDF come from the germline V gene (reference sequence). The CDR3 protein is CATSRDLAGGTYGYTF. In DNA, the CDR3 is TGTGCCACCAGCAGAGATCTGGCAGGGGGGACCTATGGCTACACCTTC.

V and J are TRBV19 and TRBJ2-7; tentative D call: TRBD1 (7 bases). The germline V gene has CDR1 LNHDA and CDR2 SQIVND (reference sequence). CDR3 length: 13 amino acids. Between the trimmed V and J ends, which lost 1 base and 6 bases, there was a span of 10 bases. CDR3 sequence (DNA): TGTGCCAGTAGTATAGGGCAGGGGGGCGAGCAGTACTTC. This gives the protein CASSIGQGGEQYF.

This clone was observed once. This chain's CDR3 is CASSFRVAGGGDTQYF. DNA of the CDR3: TGTGCCAGCAGTTTCAGAGTAGCGGGGGGAGGAGATACGCAGTATTTT. V gene TRBV28 combines with J gene TRBJ2-3, with TRBD2 matching over 10 bases. The V segment lost 3 bases and the J segment 5 bases; nucleotides outside the gene matches: 8. Germline CDR1 and CDR2: MDHEN and SYDVKM. The CDR3 covers 16 residues.